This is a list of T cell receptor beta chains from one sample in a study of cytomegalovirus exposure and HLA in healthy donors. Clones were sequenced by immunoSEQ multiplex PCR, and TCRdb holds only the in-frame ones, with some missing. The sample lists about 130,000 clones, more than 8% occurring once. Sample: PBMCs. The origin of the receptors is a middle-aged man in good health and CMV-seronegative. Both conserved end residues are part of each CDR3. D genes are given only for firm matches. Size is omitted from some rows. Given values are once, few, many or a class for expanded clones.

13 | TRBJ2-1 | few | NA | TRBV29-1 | CSVEIAINNEQFF | TGCAGCGTTGAAATAGCGATCAACAATGAGCAGTTCTTC
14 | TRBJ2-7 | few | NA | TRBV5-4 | CASSLSDRRYEQYF | TGTGCCAGCAGCTTGTCCGACAGGAGGTACGAGCAGTACTTC
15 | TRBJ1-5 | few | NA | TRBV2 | CASNPGAGGNQPQHF | TGTGCCAGCAACCCAGGGGCAGGAGGCAATCAGCCCCAGCATTTT
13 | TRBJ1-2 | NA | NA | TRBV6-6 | CASSKQDYYGYTF | TGTGCCAGCAGTAAACAGGATTACTATGGCTACACCTTC
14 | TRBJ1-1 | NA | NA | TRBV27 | CASSPTSGGRGAFF | TGTGCCAGCAGTCCCACCTCGGGGGGACGCGGGGCTTTCTTT
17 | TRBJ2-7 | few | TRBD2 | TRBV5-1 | CASSHPGTSGSSYEQYF | TGCGCCAGCAGTCATCCCGGGACTAGCGGGAGTTCGTACGAGCAGTACTTC
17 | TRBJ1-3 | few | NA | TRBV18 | CASSVGTGTYSGNTIYF | TGTGCCAGCTCAGTGGGAACAGGGACGTACTCTGGAAACACCATATATTTT
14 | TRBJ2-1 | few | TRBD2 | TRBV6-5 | CASSKTSGRDEQFF | TGTGCCAGCAGTAAGACTAGCGGGAGGGATGAGCAGTTCTTC
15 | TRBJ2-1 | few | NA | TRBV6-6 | CASSYLRLDSGEQFF | TGTGCCAGCAGTTACTTGAGACTAGATTCGGGTGAGCAGTTCTTC
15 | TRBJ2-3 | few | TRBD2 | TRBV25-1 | CASTTTSGSSDTQYF | TGTGCCAGCACTACGACTAGCGGGAGCTCAGATACGCAGTATTTT
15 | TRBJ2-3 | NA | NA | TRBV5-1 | CASSLLTGRTDTQYF | TGCGCCAGCAGCCTGCTGACAGGGAGGACAGATACGCAGTATTTT
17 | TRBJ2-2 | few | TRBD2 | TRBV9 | CASSGGRRETNTGELFF | TGTGCCAGCAGCGGGGGCCGGCGGGAGACGAACACCGGGGAGCTGTTTTTT
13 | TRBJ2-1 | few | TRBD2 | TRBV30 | CAWRPFLAGEQFF | TGTGCCTGGAGGCCCTTCCTAGCGGGTGAGCAGTTCTTC
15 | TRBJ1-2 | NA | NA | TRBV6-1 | CASSDSGSIDYGYTF | TGTGCCAGCAGTGATTCCGGTTCGATTGACTATGGCTACACCTTC
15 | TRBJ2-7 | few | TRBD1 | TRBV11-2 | CASSGGTGSSYEQYF | TGTGCCAGCAGCGGGGGGACAGGGAGCTCCTACGAGCAGTACTTC
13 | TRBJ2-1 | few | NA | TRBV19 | CASGVGLLDEQFF | TGTGCCAGTGGGGTAGGACTTCTGGATGAGCAGTTCTTC
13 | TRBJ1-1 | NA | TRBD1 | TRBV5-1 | CASSASRDSEAFF | TGCGCCAGCAGCGCCTCGAGGGACAGTGAAGCTTTCTTT
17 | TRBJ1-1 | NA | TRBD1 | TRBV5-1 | CASSLQGSGIEGTEAFF | TGCGCCAGCAGCTTACAGGGGTCCGGAATCGAGGGCACTGAAGCTTTCTTT
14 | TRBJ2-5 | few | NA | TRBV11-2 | CASSPGVAQETQYF | TGTGCCAGCAGCCCCGGGGTAGCACAAGAGACCCAGTACTTC
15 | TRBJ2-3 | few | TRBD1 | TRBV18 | CASSRTGPDTDTQYF | TGTGCCAGCTCACGGACAGGCCCCGACACAGATACGCAGTATTTT
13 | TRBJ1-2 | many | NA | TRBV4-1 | CASSSRGNYGYTF | TGCGCCAGCAGCTCGCGGGGTAACTATGGCTACACCTTC
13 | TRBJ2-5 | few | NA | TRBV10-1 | CASSESGAKTQYF | TGCGCCAGCAGTGAGTCAGGGGCAAAGACCCAGTACTTC
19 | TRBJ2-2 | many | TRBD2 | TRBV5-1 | CASSSGLAGEKANTGELFF | TGCGCCAGCAGCTCCGGACTAGCGGGAGAGAAAGCGAACACCGGGGAGCTGTTTTTT
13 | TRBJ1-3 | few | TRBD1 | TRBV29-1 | CSVDAGQGNTIYF | TGCAGCGTTGACGCGGGACAGGGAAACACCATATATTTT
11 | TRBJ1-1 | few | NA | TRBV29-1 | CSQALGGEAFF | TGCAGCCAGGCTCTCGGGGGTGAAGCTTTCTTT
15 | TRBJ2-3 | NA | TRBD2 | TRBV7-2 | CASSLTSSGVDTQYF | TGTGCCAGCAGCTTAACATCTAGCGGGGTGGATACGCAGTATTTT
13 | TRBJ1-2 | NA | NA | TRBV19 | CAIYRDFGGGYTF | TGTGCCATTTACCGGGACTTCGGCGGTGGCTACACCTTC
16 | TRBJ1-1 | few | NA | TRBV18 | CASSPPGTNQGTEAFF | TGTGCCAGCTCACCACCGGGTACCAACCAGGGCACTGAAGCTTTCTTT
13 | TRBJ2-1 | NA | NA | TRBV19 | CASRGASYNEQFF | TGTGCCAGCCGGGGAGCCTCCTACAATGAGCAGTTCTTC
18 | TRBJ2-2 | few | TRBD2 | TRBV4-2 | CASSQDSSAGGVTGELFF | TGTGCCAGCAGCCAAGATTCGTCGGCGGGGGGCGTCACCGGGGAGCTGTTTTTT
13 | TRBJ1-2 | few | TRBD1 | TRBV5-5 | CASSLRDSHGYTF | TGTGCCAGCAGCCTCCGGGACAGCCATGGCTACACCTTC
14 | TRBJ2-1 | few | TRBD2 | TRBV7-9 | CASSRLAVYNEQFF | TGTGCCAGCAGCCGACTAGCGGTATACAATGAGCAGTTCTTC
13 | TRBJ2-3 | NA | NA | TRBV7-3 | CASSSRTADTQYF | TGTGCCAGCAGCTCAAGGACAGCAGATACGCAGTATTTT
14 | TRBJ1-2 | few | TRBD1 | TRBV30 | CAWSRGQGAHGYTF | TGTGCCTGGAGCCGGGGACAGGGGGCCCATGGCTACACCTTC
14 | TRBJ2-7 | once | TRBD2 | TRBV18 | CASSPSAGKYEQYF | TGTGCCAGCTCACCATCAGCGGGGAAGTACGAGCAGTACTTC
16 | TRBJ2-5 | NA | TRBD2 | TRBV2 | CASSISGGAHQEAQYF | TGTGCCAGCAGCATCAGCGGGGGGGCGCACCAAGAGGCCCAGTACTTC
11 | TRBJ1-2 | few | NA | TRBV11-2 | CASSLDLKTEF | TGTGCCAGCAGCTTAGATCTTAAGACAGAATTC
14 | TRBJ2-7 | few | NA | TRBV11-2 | CASSTGFSSYEQYF | TGTGCCAGCAGCACGGGTTTTAGCTCCTACGAGCAGTACTTC
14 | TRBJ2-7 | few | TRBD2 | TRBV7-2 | CASSSLAGVDEQYF | TGTGCCAGCAGCTCTCTAGCGGGGGTCGACGAGCAGTACTTC
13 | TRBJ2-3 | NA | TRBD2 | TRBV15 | CATSSGITDTQYF | TGTGCCACATCTAGCGGGATCACAGATACGCAGTATTTT
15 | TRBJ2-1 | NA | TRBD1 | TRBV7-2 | CASSRDRGSYNEQFF | TGTGCCAGCAGCCGAGACAGGGGCTCCTACAATGAGCAGTTCTTC